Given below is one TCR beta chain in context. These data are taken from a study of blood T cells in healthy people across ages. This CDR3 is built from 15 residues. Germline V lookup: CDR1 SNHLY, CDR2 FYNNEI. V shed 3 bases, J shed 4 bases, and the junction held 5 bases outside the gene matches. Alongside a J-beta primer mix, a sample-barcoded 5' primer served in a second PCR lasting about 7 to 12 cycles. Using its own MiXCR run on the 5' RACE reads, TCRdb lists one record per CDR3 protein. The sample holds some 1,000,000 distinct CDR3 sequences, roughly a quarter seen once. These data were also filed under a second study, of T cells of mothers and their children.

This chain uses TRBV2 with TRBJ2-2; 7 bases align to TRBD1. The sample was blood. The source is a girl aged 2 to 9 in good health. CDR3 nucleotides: TGTGCCAGCAGTGATAGGGGGCAGGGCACCGGGGAGCTGTTTTTT. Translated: CASSDRGQGTGELFF.